The 32 T cell receptor beta chains given below trace back to one sample, sequenced in a study of cytomegalovirus exposure and HLA in healthy donors. Amplification used 60 Vbeta primers and 13 Jbeta primers. Repertoires were generated with immunoSEQ multiplex PCR, while TCRdb's copy carries only in-frame clones and drops some. The data hold roughly 49,000 clones, with about three quarters observed a single time. Sequenced: PBMCs. Receptor source: a middle-aged woman in good health and CMV-seropositive.

The rearrangement uses TRBV21-1 and TRBJ2-3; the table's D call, TRBD2, has no DNA check behind it. TRBV21-1 is a known pseudogene. The CDR3 is 13 amino acids. The CDR3 DNA is TGTGCCAGCAGCAAAGCTCGCGCAGATACGCAGTATTTT. It is translated as CASSKARADTQYF.

This sequence joins TRBV12-5 and TRBJ2-1; TRBD1 agrees at 11 bases. Looked up from germline, CDR1 is LGHNT and CDR2 is FRNRAP. The CDR3 loop spans 16 amino acids. The ends lost 5 bases at V and 9 bases at J; junction bases unmatched: 12. The CDR3 nucleotides read TGTGCTAGTGGTACCGGGGACAGGGGGTTCAAGGGTGAGCAGTTCTTC. Translated: CASGTGDRGFKGEQFF.

This chain uses TRBV6-1 with TRBJ2-3, with D perhaps matching TRBD2 (6 bases). From germline, CDR1 is MNHNS and CDR2 SASEGT. V was shortened by 11 bases and J by 0 bases, with 15 bases between the two germline ends. The CDR3 totals 14 residues. The CDR3 reads CAGRRRGSTDTQYF. The DNA for the CDR3 is TGTGCCGGCCGAAGGCGGGGCAGCACAGATACGCAGTATTTT.

The rearrangement joins TRBV10-3 to TRBJ2-3; possible D gene TRBD2, 6 bases. CDR1 and CDR2 from the germline V gene are ENHRY and SYGVKD. The V gene lost 0 bases and the J gene lost 9 bases, with 10 bases spanning the gap. CDR3 length: 13 amino acids. CDR3 region: CAISESNRETQYF. CDR3 DNA: TGTGCCATCAGTGAGTCGAACCGGGAGACGCAGTATTTT.

The rearrangement uses TRBV30 and TRBJ1-1; the D gene is possibly TRBD1 (5 bases). The V and J ends lost 5 bases and 1 base respectively, with 11 bases between them. CDR1 GTSNPN and CDR2 SVGIG come from the germline V gene (reference sequence). The CDR3 has 13 residues. The CDR3 protein is CAWGGVRNTEAFF. CDR3 DNA sequence: TGTGCCTGGGGGGGGGTGAGGAACACTGAAGCTTTCTTT.

V usage is TRBV6-1 and J usage is TRBJ2-2; the match to TRBD1 covers 9 bases. With V trimmed by 6 bases and J by 5 bases, 4 bases remained unmatched. This CDR3 region has 14 residues. CDR1 MNHNS and CDR2 SASEGT come from the germline V gene. The CDR3 bases are TGTGCCAGCAGCATGGGACAGGGTACCGGGGAGCTGTTTTTT. It encodes CASSMGQGTGELFF.

This sequence joins TRBV13 and TRBJ1-1, with 8 positions matching TRBD1. The CDR3 runs to 14 residues. Germline V lookup: CDR1 PRHDT, CDR2 FYEKMQ (reference sequence). J was trimmed by 4 bases and V by 4 bases; bases with no gene match: 5. CDR3 in DNA: TGTGCCAGCAGCTACCGGACAGGGAGCACTGAAGCTTTCTTT. This codes for CASSYRTGSTEAFF. Looking up the rest from reference TRBV13 and TRBJ1-1 gives the full variable domain: AAGVIQSPRHLIKEKRETATLKCYPIPRHDTVYWYQQGPGQDPQFLISFYEKMQSDKGSIPDRFSAQQFSDYHSELNMSSLELGDSALYFCASSYRTGSTEAFFGQGTRLTVV.

This sequence joins TRBV10-3 and TRBJ2-1, with 8 bases aligning to TRBD2. CDR1 is ENHRY and CDR2 is SYGVKD in the germline V gene. The CDR3 is 17 residues long. V lost 3 bases to trimming and J lost 9 bases; unmatched junction nucleotides: 16. For the CDR3, the DNA is TGTGCCATCAGTGACACGGCACCCGGGACTAGTCGGAGTGAGCAGTTCTTC. It translates to CAISDTAPGTSRSEQFF.

The chain links TRBV5-4 to TRBJ2-1; 7 positions match TRBD1. In germline, CDR1 is SGHNT, CDR2 YYREEE (reference sequence). This CDR3 is built from 15 residues. V shed 5 bases and J 1 base; nucleotides not matched to a gene: 6. This CDR3 is CASRPDRASYNEQFF. The DNA of the CDR3 is TGTGCCAGCAGACCCGACAGGGCATCCTACAATGAGCAGTTCTTC.

The chain employs TRBV5-1 and TRBJ2-3; D remains unclear. The CDR3 has 14 amino acids. V shed 4 bases and J shed 2 bases, with 11 bases lying between them. Germline assignment: CDR1 SGHRS and CDR2 YFSETQ. The CDR3 DNA reads as TGCGCCAGCAGCGTAGTTCGAAACACAGATACGCAGTATTTT. It translates to CASSVVRNTDTQYF.

The chain is built from TRBV11-2 and TRBJ1-5; D may be TRBD1 (5 bases). V was trimmed by 1 base and J by 2 bases, leaving 6 bases between them. CDR1 is SGHAT, CDR2 FQNNGV, per germline. The CDR3 runs to 14 residues. CDR3 bases: TGTGCCAGCAGCTTAGGCAGGGGCAATCAGCCCCAGCATTTT. The encoded protein is CASSLGRGNQPQHF. The full variable domain, with the rest looked up from reference TRBV11-2 and TRBJ1-5, is EAGVAQSPRYKIIEKRQSVAFWCNPISGHATLYWYQQILGQGPKLLIQFQNNGVVDDSQLPKDRFSAERLKGVDSTLKIQPAKLEDSAVYLCASSLGRGNQPQHFGDGTRLSIL.

The V and J genes are TRBV30 and TRBJ2-3; maybe TRBD2 (6 bases). Germline V gene data show CDR1 as GTSNPN and CDR2 as SVGIG (reference sequence). Trimming took 2 bases from V and 4 from J, leaving 13 bases between them. The CDR3 consists of 14 residues. The CDR3 is CAWSRTGGSDTQYF. The CDR3 DNA follows: TGTGCCTGGAGTAGGACTGGGGGGTCAGATACGCAGTATTTT.

This chain joins TRBV29-1 and TRBJ2-5, with TRBD2 matching 12 bases. V lost 4 bases, J lost 2 bases, and 8 bases stayed unmatched. The V gene's germline CDR1 is SQVTM and CDR2 ANQGSEA. The CDR3 sequence is 16 residues long. CDR3 residues: CSVVLAGGPGQETQYF. Here the CDR3 DNA reads TGCAGCGTTGTTCTAGCGGGGGGGCCGGGGCAAGAGACCCAGTACTTC. Using reference TRBV29-1 and TRBJ2-5 for the parts outside the CDR3, the full variable domain is SAVISQKPSRDICQRGTSLTIQCQVDSQVTMMFWYRQQPGQSLTLIATANQGSEATYESGFVIDKFPISRPNLTFSTLTVSNMSPEDSSIYLCSVVLAGGPGQETQYFGPGTRLLVL.

CDR3 amino acids: CASSPGGSEAFF. The CDR3 nucleotides read TGTGCCAGCAGCCCAGGGGGATCTGAAGCTTTCTTT. The gene calls are TRBV5-6 and TRBJ1-1; TRBD1 aligns across 7 bases. The CDR3 is 12 amino acids. The trim removed 4 bases at V and 6 bases at J, leaving 3 bases unmatched. In germline, CDR1 is SGHDT, CDR2 YYEEEE.

The chain couples TRBV2 to TRBJ1-5; D ambiguous. Between the trimmed V and J ends, which lost 2 bases and 5 bases, there was a span of 10 bases. Germline values: CDR1 SNHLY, CDR2 FYNNEI. The CDR3 sequence is 14 residues long. The CDR3 loop reads CASSEYLVDQPQHF. The CDR3 coding sequence is TGTGCCAGCAGTGAATATCTAGTCGATCAGCCCCAGCATTTT.

The CDR3 sequence: CASSSQGGIQYF. DNA of the CDR3: TGTGCCAGCAGCTCCCAGGGAGGCATTCAGTACTTC. J is TRBJ2-4 and V is TRBV7-2, with D possibly matching TRBD2 (6 bases). The V and J ends lost 4 bases and 9 bases respectively, with 10 bases between them. Germline CDR1 is SGHTA and CDR2 is FQGNSA. The CDR3 has 12 residues.

The chain carries TRBV7-9 and TRBJ1-1, with a weak D call TRBD1 (6 bases). Trimming took off 5 bases at V and 4 bases at J, with 17 bases between the two ends. CDR3 size: 15 residues. The V gene's germline CDR1 is SEHNR and CDR2 FQNEAQ (reference sequence). CDR3: CASSGSQGGITEAFF. CDR3 bases: TGTGCCAGCAGCGGGTCACAGGGTGGGATCACTGAAGCTTTCTTT. Looking up the rest from reference TRBV7-9 and TRBJ1-1 gives the full variable domain: DTGVSQNPRHKITKRGQNVTFRCDPISEHNRLYWYRQTLGQGPEFLTYFQNEAQLEKSRLLSDRFSAERPKGSFSTLEIQRTEQGDSAMYLCASSGSQGGITEAFFGQGTRLTVV.

This chain uses TRBV5-1 with TRBJ2-5, with 9 nucleotides matching TRBD1. CDR3 size: 14 residues. V lost 4 bases, J lost 5 bases, and 6 bases stayed unmatched. Germline V gives CDR1 SGHRS, CDR2 YFSETQ. The CDR3 loop reads CASSQGQGRETQYF. The CDR3 region has the DNA TGCGCCAGCAGCCAAGGACAGGGGAGGGAGACCCAGTACTTC.

This clone has more than one count but fewer than ten. The CDR3 loop reads CASSFAGGTGSYEQYF. In nucleotides, the CDR3 is TGTGCCAGCAGCTTTGCTGGGGGGACCGGTAGCTACGAGCAGTACTTC. This chain links TRBV5-6 with TRBJ2-7; tentative D call: TRBD2 (6 bases). Germline V gene data show CDR1 as SGHDT and CDR2 as YYEEEE. V lost 2 bases and J 3 bases, leaving 18 bases between the germline ends. The CDR3 consists of 16 residues.

The rearrangement uses TRBV6-6 and TRBJ2-7; D might be TRBD2 (6 bases). Trimming pared 6 bases from V and 5 bases from J, leaving 11 bases between. The CDR3 is 12 residues long. Germline V gives CDR1 MNHNY, CDR2 SVGAGI (reference sequence). CDR3 bases: TGTGCCAGCAGAAGACTAGGGCACGAGCAGTACTTC. Translation: CASRRLGHEQYF.

The rearrangement uses TRBV5-1 and TRBJ2-3; D unresolved. With 8 bases removed from V and 2 bases from J, the gap between germline ends came to 6 bases. This CDR3 is 11 amino acids long. Germline assignment: CDR1 SGHRS and CDR2 YFSETQ. CDR3 in DNA: TGCGCCAGTTCATTCACAGATACGCAGTATTTT. It is translated as CASSFTDTQYF.

The chain couples TRBV6-6 to TRBJ2-3, with D uncertain. The CDR3 sequence is 12 residues long. V was trimmed by 2 bases and J by 4 bases, leaving 4 bases between them. CDR1 and CDR2 (germline): MNHNY, SVGAGI (reference sequence). The CDR3 is CASSYRADTQYF. The CDR3, as DNA: TGTGCCAGCAGTTACCGGGCAGATACGCAGTATTTT.

V and J are TRBV7-7 and TRBJ2-5; D gene unclear. The CDR3 is made up of 14 amino acids. The V and J ends lost 5 bases and 4 bases respectively, with 14 bases between them. From germline, CDR1 is SSHAT and CDR2 FNYEAQ (reference sequence). The CDR3 region has the DNA TGTGCCAGCAGCCCCGGTCCGCCGGGAGAGACCCAGTACTTC. This gives the protein CASSPGPPGETQYF. Drawing the rest from reference TRBV7-7 and TRBJ2-5, the complete variable domain is GAGVSQSPRYKVTKRGQDVTLRCDPISSHATLYWYQQALGQGPEFLTYFNYEAQPDKSGLPSDRFSAERPEGSISTLTIQRTEQRDSAMYRCASSPGPPGETQYFGPGTRLLVL.

DNA of the CDR3: TGTGCCAGCAGTTTGGGACATGATGAAAAACTGTTTTTT. This encodes CASSLGHDEKLFF. The rearrangement joins TRBV7-3 to TRBJ1-4; tentatively, D is TRBD1 (6 bases). Looked up from germline, CDR1 is SGHTA and CDR2 is FQGTGA. With 6 bases removed from V and 6 bases from J, the gap between germline ends came to 11 bases. This CDR3 is 13 amino acids long.

This chain joins TRBV6-1 and TRBJ1-1, with 7 bases lining up with TRBD1. Losses at the gene ends were 6 bases for V and 8 bases for J; bases not matched to a gene: 9. The germline gives CDR1 MNHNS, CDR2 SASEGT. This CDR3 is 13 amino acids long. DNA of the CDR3: TGTGCCAGCAGCTGGAGGACAGGTGACGAAGCTTTCTTT. Amino acids: CASSWRTGDEAFF.

The rearrangement links TRBV7-2 to TRBJ1-1; D unresolved. This CDR3 comprises 14 residues. With 5 bases removed from V and 8 bases from J, the gap between germline ends came to 18 bases. The V gene's germline CDR1 is SGHTA and CDR2 FQGNSA. CDR3 DNA sequence: TGTGCCAGCAGCCCATTGAGAGGTTCTAGAGAAGCTTTCTTT. This gives the protein CASSPLRGSREAFF. The full variable domain, rest sourced from reference TRBV7-2 and TRBJ1-1, is GAGVSQSPSNKVTEKGKDVELRCDPISGHTALYWYRQSLGQGLEFLIYFQGNSAPDKSGLPSDRFSAERTGGSVSTLTIQRTQQEDSAVYLCASSPLRGSREAFFGQGTRLTVV.

The chain carries TRBV15 and TRBJ2-2; 10 bases are shared with TRBD2. V trimming: 4 bases; J trimming: 6 bases; junction bases outside the gene matches: 8. The CDR3 loop spans 16 amino acids. The germline gives CDR1 LNHNV, CDR2 YYDKDF (reference sequence). CDR3 amino acids: CATSIGTSERSGELFF. The DNA of the CDR3 is TGTGCCACCAGCATCGGGACTAGCGAGCGTTCCGGGGAGCTGTTTTTT.

Here the CDR3 reads CASKTRGGNTEAFF. Written as DNA, the CDR3 is TGTGCCAGCAAGACGAGGGGGGGGAACACTGAAGCTTTCTTT. The chain uses TRBV2 and TRBJ1-1; tentatively, D is TRBD1 (6 bases). The germline V gene encodes CDR1 SNHLY and CDR2 FYNNEI. There are 14 residues in the CDR3. Trimming pared 7 bases from V and 1 base from J, leaving 13 bases between.

The rearrangement uses TRBV10-3 and TRBJ1-6; 9 bases map to TRBD1. Germline CDR1 is ENHRY and CDR2 is SYGVKD. The CDR3 sequence is 15 residues long. Trimming took 0 bases from V and 6 from J; bases not matched to a gene: 0. The CDR3 DNA sequence: TGTGCCATCAGTGAGTCGACAGGGGGTAATTCACCCCTCCACTTT. Amino acids: CAISESTGGNSPLHF.

The sample holds a few counts of this clone. The chain is built from TRBV6-5 and TRBJ1-2, with D unresolved. Germline-derived CDR1 and CDR2 are MNHEY and SVGAGI. The CDR3 length is 16 residues. Trimming left V 4 bases short and J 6 bases short, with 21 bases between. This CDR3 is CASSSLAGQLSDGYTF. For the CDR3, the DNA is TGTGCCAGCAGTTCCTTAGCTGGGCAGCTTAGCGATGGCTACACCTTC.

CDR3 DNA sequence: TGCAGCTTCTGGAGGGGAAATACCAATGAGCAGTTCTTC. Its translation: CSFWRGNTNEQFF. The chain couples TRBV29-1 to TRBJ2-1; a weak D match, TRBD2 (6 bases). This CDR3 has 13 residues. Deletions cut 8 bases from V and 6 bases from J, with 17 bases between. In germline, CDR1 is SQVTM, CDR2 ANQGSEA.

The chain combines TRBV14 with TRBJ2-5, with a possible D match to TRBD1 (6 bases). Germline CDR1 is SGHDN and CDR2 is FVKESK. V was clipped by 2 bases and J by 5 bases, with 12 bases between them. The CDR3 has 14 amino acids. This CDR3 is CASSQLQGRETQYF. As DNA, the CDR3 is TGTGCCAGCAGCCAACTACAGGGTAGGGAGACCCAGTACTTC.